The present T cell receptor (beta chain) was sequenced within a study of Graves' ophthalmopathy and Graves' hyperthyroidism. Study background: Investigators collected peripheral blood at initial diagnosis, before any treatment was given. Overall study results and limits: This model predicted ophthalmopathy progression (sensitivity 65% to 71%, specificity 72.22%).

The authors amplified TCR beta CDR3 regions, and they did so from RNA transcripts for repertoire sequencing. Second-round multiplex PCR followed a first-round RT-PCR using HTBI primers. TCRdb redid the calling of the multiplex PCR reads with MiXCR, one entry per CDR3 protein. The data show 300,000 to 500,000 distinct CDR3 sequences, with 15% seen just once and approximately 7% held by the top ten. The CDR3 runs 13 residues. Germline lookup yields CDR1 MDHEN and CDR2 SYDVKM. V was shortened by 3 bases and J by 3 bases, with 9 bases between the two germline ends. This clonotype was seen repeatedly, ten times or more. Its antigen remains unknown.

V usage is TRBV28 and J usage is TRBJ2-7; unclear D gene. The material sequenced was peripheral blood. The receptor comes from a woman under 30 with stable Graves' hyperthyroidism. CDR3 protein: CASSLGNYYEQYF. In DNA, the CDR3 is TGTGCCAGCAGTTTGGGAAATTACTACGAGCAGTACTTC. Based on the CDR3 plus reference TRBV28 and TRBJ2-7, the full variable domain is DVKVTQSSRYLVKRTGEKVFLECVQDMDHENMFWYRQDPGLGLRLIYFSYDVKMKEKGDIPEGYSVSREKKERFSLILESASTNQTSMYLCASSLGNYYEQYFGPGTRLTVT.